The 7 T cell receptor beta chains presented below share a single source sample, sequenced in a study of shared clonotypes between healthy human individuals (dated by TCRdb to the early 2020s). Preparation of the library involved the immunoSEQ multiplex PCR assay. TCRdb retrieved this table from immuneACCESS and kept in-frame rearrangements only. Not all clones are present; in checked studies, unresolved V genes account for under half, and no reason is known for the remainder. This sample has nearly 1,000,000 clones in its table, and around three quarters of those were observed once. The biggest ten clones account for nearly 1.5% of the sample. Specimen: memory CD4+ T cells sorted from blood. What this sample's cell subset or site label stands for: CD45RA-negative fraction. The receptors come from a man between 18 and 35 years old in good health.

As to this clone: Other DNA sequences in this specimen translate into the identical CDR3. The chain has TRBV7-2 and TRBJ2-3; 8 bases agree with TRBD1. Germline V CDR1 and CDR2: SGHTA, FQGNSA. Trimming cost V 3 bases and J 4 bases; bases outside gene matches: 6. The CDR3 is 15 amino acids. In DNA form, the CDR3 reads TGTGCCAGCAGCTTGGGGACAGGCAGGGCAGATACGCAGTATTTT. It yields the protein CASSLGTGRADTQYF.

V gene TRBV19 combines with J gene TRBJ2-5; 13 bases line up with TRBD2. The germline CDR1 and CDR2 sequences are LNHDA and SQIVND (reference sequence). V lost 6 bases to trimming and J lost 0 bases; unmatched junction nucleotides: 10. The CDR3 runs 18 residues. DNA for the CDR3: TGTGCCAGTAGCACTCGGACTAGCGGGGGCCCTAACCAAGAGACCCAGTACTTC. Its translation is CASSTRTSGGPNQETQYF. Full variable domain (rest looked up from reference TRBV19 and TRBJ2-5): DGGITQSPKYLFRKEGQNVTLSCEQNLNHDAMYWYRQDPGQGLRLIYYSQIVNDFQKGDIAEGYSVSREKKESFPLTVTSAQKNPTAFYLCASSTRTSGGPNQETQYFGPGTRLLVL.

The J gene is TRBJ2-5, the V gene TRBV5-1, with TRBD1 as a possible D gene (5 bases). The CDR3 contains 14 residues. Looked up from germline, CDR1 is SGHRS and CDR2 is YFSETQ. The V and J ends lost 3 bases and 5 bases respectively, with 14 bases between them. CDR3 nucleotides: TGCGCCAGCAGCTCGGGCGACAGCCTGGAGACCCAGTACTTC. Its protein product is CASSSGDSLETQYF.

Worth noting for this clone: At the DNA level, this CDR3 is encoded by other sequences in the same sample as well. The V and J genes are TRBV27 and TRBJ1-5, with D unclear. This CDR3 has 10 residues. CDR1 and CDR2 from the germline V gene are MNHEY and SMNVEV (reference sequence). V lost 3 bases to trimming and J lost 6 bases, with 0 bases between them. The chain's CDR3 is CASSFQPQHF. DNA of the CDR3: TGTGCCAGCAGTTTTCAGCCCCAGCATTTT.

This clone was seen more than once but under ten times. J is TRBJ1-2 and V is TRBV6-6; 7 positions match TRBD1. Germline CDR1 and CDR2: MNHNY and SVGAGI (reference sequence). The CDR3 is 14 amino acids. J lost 4 bases, V lost 0 bases, and 2 bases had no gene match. This chain's CDR3 is CASSYSQGGYGYTF. The CDR3, as DNA: TGTGCCAGCAGTTACTCTCAGGGGGGCTATGGCTACACCTTC.

The genes are TRBV6-5 and TRBJ2-7, with TRBD2 identical over 8 bases. The junction had 10 bases not matched to a gene; V was cut back by 7 bases and J by 5 bases. The germline V gene encodes CDR1 MNHEY and CDR2 SVGAGI. The CDR3 has 14 amino acids. CDR3 DNA sequence: TGTGCCAGCACCGGGGGGGCAGGGGTCCACGAGCAGTACTTC. Amino acid sequence: CASTGGAGVHEQYF.

This clone came up a few times. The chain combines TRBV2 with TRBJ2-7; 10 positions match TRBD2. Germline CDR1 reads SNHLY; CDR2 reads FYNNEI. Germline trimming cut 2 bases from V and 3 bases from J; bases unmatched to any gene: 4. The CDR3 runs to 15 residues. CDR3 nucleotides: TGTGCCAGCAGTGAATCGAGCGGGGGGGTCTACGAGCAGTACTTC. This translates into CASSESSGGVYEQYF. The full variable domain, completed using reference TRBV2 and TRBJ2-7, is EPEVTQTPSHQVTQMGQEVILRCVPISNHLYFYWYRQILGQKVEFLVSFYNNEISEKSEIFDDQFSVERPDGSNFTLKIRSTKLEDSAMYFCASSESSGGVYEQYFGPGTRLTVT.